These 4 T cell receptor beta chains share one sample of origin, sequenced in a study of somatic mutations in cytotoxic T cells in rheumatoid arthritis (dated 2017 in TCRdb). Library preparation was by the immunoSEQ multiplex PCR assay. TCRdb took over this immuneACCESS table, retaining in-frame rearrangements with V and J assigned. Such tables are incomplete; in checked studies, under half of the missing clones stem from an unresolved V gene, and the remainder is unexplained. This sample is represented by about 10,000 clones; approximately 91% of them were singletons. Approximately 1% of the sample rests with the top ten. The sample comprised CD4+ T cells sorted from blood. These receptors all come from a woman aged 18-30 years with rheumatoid arthritis.

This rearrangement joins TRBV29-1 to TRBJ1-4, with TRBD1 as a possible D gene (6 bases). This CDR3 is built from 12 residues. Deletions cut 0 bases from V and 10 bases from J, with 9 bases between. Looked up from germline, CDR1 is SQVTM and CDR2 is ANQGSEA. The CDR3 loop is CSVEDTGRKLFF. CDR3 sequence (DNA): TGCAGCGTTGAAGATACAGGGCGAAAACTGTTTTTT.

CDR3 sequence (DNA): TGTGCCAGCTCTCCCGGACAGAACACTGAAGCTTTCTTT. Its translation is CASSPGQNTEAFF. The chain uses TRBV18 and TRBJ1-1; D perhaps matches TRBD1 (5 bases). The CDR3 loop spans 13 amino acids. Trimming cost V 6 bases and J 1 base, with 9 bases left between them. Germline CDR1 KGHSH, CDR2 LQKENI.

Here the CDR3 reads CASSVGTSSHEQYF. The DNA for the CDR3 is TGTGCCAGCAGCGTAGGGACTAGTTCCCACGAGCAGTACTTC. The genes are TRBV9 and TRBJ2-7; 7 bases fit TRBD2. Germline loops: CDR1 SGDLS, CDR2 YYNGEE. This CDR3 is built from 14 residues. Germline trimming cut 0 bases from V and 5 bases from J; bases unmatched to any gene: 5. Full variable domain (missing parts from reference TRBV9 and TRBJ2-7): DSGVTQTPKHLITATGQRVTLRCSPRSGDLSVYWYQQSLDQGLQFLIQYYNGEERAKGNILERFSAQQFPDLHSELNLSSLELGDSALYFCASSVGTSSHEQYFGPGTRLTVT.

V and J are TRBV19 and TRBJ2-1; TRBD1 is a possible D gene (6 bases). The CDR3 sequence is 14 residues long. Per germline, CDR1 LNHDA and CDR2 SQIVND (reference sequence). V lost 9 bases, J lost 4 bases, and 16 bases lay in between. The CDR3 reads CASHDRLRYNEQFF. Written as DNA, the CDR3 is TGTGCCAGCCACGACAGGTTAAGGTACAATGAGCAGTTCTTC.